These 2 T cell receptor beta chains share one sample of origin, sequenced in a study of blood T cell repertoires in COVID-19. Data came from immunoSEQ multiplex PCR; TCRdb stores just in-frame clones and leaves some out. The sample contains around 360,000 clones, more than 70% of which appear only once. Sequencing was carried out using peripheral blood. These receptors came from a woman in her twenties or thirties with COVID-19, enrolled during active disease.

This chain uses TRBV16 with TRBJ2-1; 8 bases are shared with TRBD2. Germline V gene sequence: CDR1 KGHSY, CDR2 FQNENV. With 4 bases clipped from V and 4 bases from J, the junction kept 6 bases outside the gene matches. The length of the CDR3 is 15 residues. In DNA form, the CDR3 reads TGTGCCAGCAGCCCACGAGCGGGGGAATACAATGAGCAGTTCTTC. This encodes CASSPRAGEYNEQFF.

V is TRBV10-3 and J is TRBJ2-3, with 10 bases identical to TRBD2. J was trimmed by 5 bases and V by 6 bases; bases with no gene match: 14. Germline CDR1 ENHRY, CDR2 SYGVKD. CDR3 size: 17 residues. The CDR3 loop reads CAISGAIQAGGLDTQYF. CDR3 DNA sequence: TGTGCCATCAGCGGAGCCATACAAGCGGGAGGGCTAGATACGCAGTATTTT.